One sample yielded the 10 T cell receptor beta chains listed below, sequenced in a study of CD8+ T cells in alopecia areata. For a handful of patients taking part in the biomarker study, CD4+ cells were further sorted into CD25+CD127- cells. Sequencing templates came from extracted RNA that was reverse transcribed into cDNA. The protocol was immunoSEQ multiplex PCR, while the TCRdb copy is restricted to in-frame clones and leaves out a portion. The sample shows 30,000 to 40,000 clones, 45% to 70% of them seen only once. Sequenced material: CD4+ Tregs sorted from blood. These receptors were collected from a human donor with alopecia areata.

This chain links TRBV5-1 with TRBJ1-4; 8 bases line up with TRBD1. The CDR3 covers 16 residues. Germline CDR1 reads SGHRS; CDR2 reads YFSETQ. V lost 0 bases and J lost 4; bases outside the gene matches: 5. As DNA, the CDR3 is TGCGCCAGCAGCTTGGCGGGGGACAGGCATAATGAAAAACTGTTTTTT. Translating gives CASSLAGDRHNEKLFF.

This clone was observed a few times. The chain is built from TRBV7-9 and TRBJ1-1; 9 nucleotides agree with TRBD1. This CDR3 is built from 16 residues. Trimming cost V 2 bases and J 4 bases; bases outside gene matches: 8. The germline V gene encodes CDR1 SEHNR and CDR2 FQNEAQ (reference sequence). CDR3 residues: CASSLPRTGDSTEAFF. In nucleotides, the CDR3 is TGTGCCAGCAGCTTACCAAGGACAGGGGACAGCACTGAAGCTTTCTTT.

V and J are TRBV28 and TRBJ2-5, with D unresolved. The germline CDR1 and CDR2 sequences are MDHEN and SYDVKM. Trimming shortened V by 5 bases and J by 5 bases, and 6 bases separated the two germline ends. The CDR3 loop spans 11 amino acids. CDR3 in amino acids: CASSAEETQYF. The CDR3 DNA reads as TGTGCCAGCAGTGCTGAGGAGACCCAGTACTTC. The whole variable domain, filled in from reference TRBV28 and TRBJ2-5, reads DVKVTQSSRYLVKRTGEKVFLECVQDMDHENMFWYRQDPGLGLRLIYFSYDVKMKEKGDIPEGYSVSREKKERFSLILESASTNQTSMYLCASSAEETQYFGPGTRLLVL.

The CDR3 spells CASSGQERGYTF. CDR3 coding DNA: TGCGCCAGCAGCGGGCAGGAGAGAGGCTACACCTTC. V and J are TRBV5-1 and TRBJ1-2; D gene ambiguous. V was cut by 4 bases and J by 8 bases, with 12 bases left in between. Germline assignment: CDR1 SGHRS and CDR2 YFSETQ. The CDR3 sequence is 12 residues long.

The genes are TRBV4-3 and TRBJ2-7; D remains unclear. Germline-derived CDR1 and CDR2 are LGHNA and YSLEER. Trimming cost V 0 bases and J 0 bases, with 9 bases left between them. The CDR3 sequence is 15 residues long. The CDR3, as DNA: TGCGCCAGCAGCCAAGACGTAGTAGACTCCTACGAGCAGTACTTC. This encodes CASSQDVVDSYEQYF.

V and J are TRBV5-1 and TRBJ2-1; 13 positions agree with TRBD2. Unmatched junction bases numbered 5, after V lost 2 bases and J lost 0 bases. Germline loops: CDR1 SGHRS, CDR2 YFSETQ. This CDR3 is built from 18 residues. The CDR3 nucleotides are TGCGCCAGCAGCTTACTAGCGGGGGGGATTAGCTCCTACAATGAGCAGTTCTTC. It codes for CASSLLAGGISSYNEQFF.

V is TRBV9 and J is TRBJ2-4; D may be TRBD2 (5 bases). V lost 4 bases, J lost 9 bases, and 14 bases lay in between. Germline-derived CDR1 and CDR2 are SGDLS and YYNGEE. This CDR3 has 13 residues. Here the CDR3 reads CASSRISESIQYF. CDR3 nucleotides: TGTGCCAGCAGCAGGATTAGCGAGAGCATTCAGTACTTC.

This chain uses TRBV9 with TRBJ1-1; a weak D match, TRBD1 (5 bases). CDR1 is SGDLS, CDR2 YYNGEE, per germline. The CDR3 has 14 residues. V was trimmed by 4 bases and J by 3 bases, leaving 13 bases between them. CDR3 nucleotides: TGTGCCAGCAGCCCTGGCCGGGGCGACACTGAAGCTTTCTTT. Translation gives CASSPGRGDTEAFF.

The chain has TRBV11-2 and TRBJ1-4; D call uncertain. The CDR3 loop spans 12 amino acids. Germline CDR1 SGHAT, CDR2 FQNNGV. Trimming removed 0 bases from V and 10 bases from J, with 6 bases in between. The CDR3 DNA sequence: TGTGCCAGCAGCTTAGATCGAGTAAAACTGTTTTTT. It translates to CASSLDRVKLFF.

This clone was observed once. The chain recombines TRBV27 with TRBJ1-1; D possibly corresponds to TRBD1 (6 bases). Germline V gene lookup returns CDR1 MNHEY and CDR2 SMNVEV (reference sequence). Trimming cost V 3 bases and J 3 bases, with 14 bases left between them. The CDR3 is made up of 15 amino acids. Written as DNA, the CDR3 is TGTGCCAGCAGTTTGGGCAGGGGCTCGTACACTGAAGCTTTCTTT. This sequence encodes CASSLGRGSYTEAFF.